A single T cell receptor (beta chain) is shown here with its context. Its antigen is unknown. The treatment here: oral pan-JAK inhibitor, 5-10 mg twice daily. Extracted RNA was reverse transcribed into cDNA, the sequencing template. This table comes from immunoSEQ multiplex PCR, and its TCRdb copy is limited to in-frame clones, with some not included. Of about 140,000 clones in the sample, approximately 86% were seen once. This record comes from a study of CD8+ T cells in alopecia areata. Study details: Oral tofacitinib (5 to 10 mg twice daily) was administered to treated patients. Regarding the study as a whole: Tissue-resident alphabeta T cells belonging to normal skin likewise get sequenced within scalp specimens.

Germline V lookup: CDR1 MNHEY, CDR2 SVGAGI. CDR3 length: 16 amino acids. V shed 1 base and J 8 bases; nucleotides not matched to a gene: 5. This chain uses TRBV6-5 with TRBJ2-1; 13 nucleotides match TRBD2. This specimen was CD8+ T cells sorted from blood, taken at week 4, from a patient treated with tofacitinib. This TCR came from a human donor with alopecia areata. CDR3: CASSYYTSGGVDEQFF. In nucleotides, the CDR3 is TGTGCCAGCAGTTACTATACTAGCGGGGGGGTGGATGAGCAGTTCTTC.